This section outlines one TCR beta chain sequence together with its context. This clonotype was seen ten or more times. Its antigen is not yet known. An end of the junction differs from the germline gene, which may be a read error. Amplification of TCR beta CDR3 regions was carried out from RNA transcripts. For the first round of RT-PCR on the TCR CDR3, the HTBI primer set was used together with the Qiagen OneStep RT-PCR kit. Libraries were constructed in a second round of multiplex PCR, after which size selection and purification were performed. Paired-end sequencing of the libraries was performed with 100 bp reads on an Illumina HiSeq2000. Processing in the source paper ran as follows. SOAPnuke was used to process the raw data, with reads discarded if the reads contained adapters or uncalled bases, had a mean Phred below 15, or lacked an exact constant-primer or identifier match. High-quality paired reads were merged with COPE v1.2.5, and unique nucleotide sequences were defined as clonotypes. MiTCR v1.1 was used to align clonotypes to the IMGT TRBV, TRBD and TRBJ reference segments. Analysis was restricted to V-J combinations with a frequency above 0.0001, which covered over 98% of repertoires. The TCS score was defined as F50 (clonal expansion) divided by E x V (chaos), with BLOSUM62-based TCRdist calculated between CDR3 peptides within each V-J. Welch's t-statistics and random forest reduced fewer than 550 V-J features to 10 to 15, which were used in a naive Bayes classifier (R e1071). In TCRdb, the public reads were trimmed at Q25 with fastp and aligned with MiXCR, with productive beta chains retained. Each record represents a unique CDR3 protein, reported with the most common genes and DNA among its rows. The V and J calls come from TCRdb's annotation, not from the publication. Present in this sample are 250,000 to 300,000 distinct CDR3 sequences, around 13% of which were seen just once. The biggest ten clones account for roughly 8.2% of the sample.

The data were taken from a study of T cells in Graves' hyperthyroidism and ophthalmopathy (dated by TCRdb to 2018 to 2020). Describing the broader study: Peripheral blood was sampled at the time of initial diagnosis, prior to any treatment. TCR V-J signatures able to tell the groups apart were searched for in a discovery cohort of 100 patients, of whom around 42 had Graves' ophthalmopathy and 57 had stable Graves' hyperthyroidism. The paper reports TCR Vbeta CDR3 sequencing of 135 peripheral blood samples: 40 or so ophthalmopathy, about 75 hyperthyroidism and 17 progressor patients. After sampling, hyperthyroidism patients received methimazole starting at 30 mg daily, and ophthalmopathy patients received high-dose intravenous methylprednisolone. The approximately 95 discovery patients were divided at random into training and test sets in a 7:3 ratio. In addition, the study compared T-cell repertoires in thyroid tissue and in blood from 6 or 7 Graves' hyperthyroidism patients. An independent validation cohort of around 20 hyperthyroidism patients and more than 15 patients who later progressed to ophthalmopathy tested prospective prediction of ophthalmopathy. Overall study results and their limits: In validation, progression to ophthalmopathy was predicted by the model with 70.59% sensitivity and 72.22% specificity, a median of approximately 6.5 months before onset. Most expanded thyroid clonotypes (frequency above 0.001) were also detected in blood, suggesting blood repertoires may reflect thyroid immune responses. Sample size was not statistically predetermined, and investigators were not blinded to group allocation. A model built on a 13 V-J signature distinguished ophthalmopathy from stable hyperthyroidism, reaching roughly 88% sensitivity and around 81% specificity in cross-validation and 80%/75% in testing.

Stable Graves' hyperthyroidism was defined as the absence of progression to ophthalmopathy over 18 months of follow-up. Hyperthyroidism patients were aged 18 to 65 years and newly diagnosed, with disease duration of less than 2 months. Exclusion was applied to patients with uncontrolled infections, other autoimmune diseases, pregnancy or lactation. Diagnoses were established on the basis of clinical symptoms, serum thyroxine and TRAb, thyroid ultrasound, and orbital computed tomography. Ficoll-Paque density gradient centrifugation was used to isolate PBMCs from about 9.4 ml of fresh peripheral blood. Total RNA was extracted using Trizol reagent, and RNA quality was assessed on an Agilent 2100 Bioanalyzer. From the germline V gene, CDR1 is SNHLY and CDR2 is FYNNEI. Inclusive of the bounding cysteine and phenylalanine, the CDR3 is 14 residues long. The only DNA kept is the CDR3, 42 bases in frame from the first base.

This clonotype was obtained from a middle-aged woman with Graves' hyperthyroidism. Specimen: blood. The chain uses TRBV2 and TRBJ1-2, with the D gene uncertain. The DNA reads TGTGCCAGAAGTGGAGCAGGATCTAACTATGGCTACACCTTC. Its translation is CARSGAGSNYGYTF.